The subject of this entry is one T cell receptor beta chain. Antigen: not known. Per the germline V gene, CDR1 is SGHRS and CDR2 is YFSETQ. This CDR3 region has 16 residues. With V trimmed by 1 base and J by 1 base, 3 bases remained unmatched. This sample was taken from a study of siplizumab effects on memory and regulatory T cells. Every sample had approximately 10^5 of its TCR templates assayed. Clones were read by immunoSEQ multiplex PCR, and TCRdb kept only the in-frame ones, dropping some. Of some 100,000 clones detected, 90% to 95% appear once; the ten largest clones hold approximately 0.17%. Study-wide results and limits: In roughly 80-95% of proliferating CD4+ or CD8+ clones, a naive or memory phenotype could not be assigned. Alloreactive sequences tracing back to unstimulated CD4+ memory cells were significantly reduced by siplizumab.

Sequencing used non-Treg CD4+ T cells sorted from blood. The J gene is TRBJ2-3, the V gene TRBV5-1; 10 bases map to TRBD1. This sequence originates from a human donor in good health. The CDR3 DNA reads TGCGCCAGCAGCTTGAGCGGGACAGGGGGCACAGATACGCAGTATTTT. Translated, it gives CASSLSGTGGTDTQYF.